This is a list of T cell receptor beta chains from one sample in a study of T cells after yellow fever vaccination. TCRdb passed the 5' RACE reads through MiXCR, listing each CDR3 protein once. The data contain roughly 500,000 distinct CDR3 sequences, over 15% of them singletons. The specimen was PBMCs, collected 15 days after the yellow fever booster vaccination. Receptor source: a man aged 25 to 40 who received the YFV17D yellow fever vaccine. Both conserved end residues are part of each CDR3. A D gene is named only where the DNA matches it firmly. A clone size is listed for some rows: how often the clone was seen (once, few, many), or a class if it is expanded.

j_gene	d_gene	abundance	v_gene	CDR3nt	CDR3aa
TRBJ2-5	NA	NA	TRBV7-2	TGTGCCAGCAGCTTAATGGGAAGAGAGACCCAGTACTTC	CASSLMGRETQYF
TRBJ2-1	NA	few	TRBV11-2	TGTGCCAGCAGCTTAGAGAGCCTGGGGTGGGGACCCTACAATGAGCAGTTCTTC	CASSLESLGWGPYNEQFF
TRBJ2-7	TRBD1	NA	TRBV18	TGTGCCAGCTCACAAAGGACAGGGGGCACTTACGAGCAGTACTTC	CASSQRTGGTYEQYF
TRBJ1-4	NA	few	TRBV30	TGTGCCTGGAGTGGGGGCGGGGTTGGTGAAAAACTGTTTTTT	CAWSGGGVGEKLFF
TRBJ1-5	NA	few	TRBV7-2	TGTGCCAGCAGAATTACAGCGTATAGCAATCAGCCCCAGCATTTT	CASRITAYSNQPQHF
TRBJ2-2	NA	few	TRBV6-5	TGTGCCAGCAGTTACTCCGGGGTGGGAACCGGGGAGCTGTTTTTT	CASSYSGVGTGELFF
TRBJ2-5	NA	NA	TRBV5-1	TGCGCCAGCAGCTTGGCAGCCCCCTTCCAAGAGACCCAGTACTTC	CASSLAAPFQETQYF
TRBJ2-2	NA	NA	TRBV7-2	TGTGCCAGCAGCCTCCTAGGGGCCACCGGGGAGCTGTTTTTT	CASSLLGATGELFF
TRBJ2-7	TRBD2	NA	TRBV20-1	TGCAGTGCTAGAGATCCCGGACCGGGACTAGGATCCTACGAGCAGTACTTC	CSARDPGPGLGSYEQYF
TRBJ1-2	NA	NA	TRBV3-1	TGTGCCAGCGGAATCGACGGCGGTGGCTACACCTTC	CASGIDGGGYTF
TRBJ2-1	TRBD2	few	TRBV29-1	TGCAGCGTTCTCTGGCGGGAGCCCTACAATGAGCAGTTCTTC	CSVLWREPYNEQFF
TRBJ2-5	NA	NA	TRBV12-3/TRBV12-4	TGTGCCAGCAGTCTCAGCAAGACAGAGACCCAGTACTTC	CASSLSKTETQYF
TRBJ2-1	NA	few	TRBV15	TGTGCCACCAGCAGAGATCTTCAGGGTTACAATGAGCAGTTCTTC	CATSRDLQGYNEQFF
TRBJ2-1	TRBD2	NA	TRBV10-3	TGTGCCATCAGTGAGTCGCTGCTAGCGGGAGAGCACAATGAGCAGTTCTTC	CAISESLLAGEHNEQFF
TRBJ1-1	NA	NA	TRBV12-3/TRBV12-4	TGTGCCAGCCTACCCGGGGGAACTGAAGCTTTCTTT	CASLPGGTEAFF
TRBJ1-4	NA	NA	TRBV6-1	TGTGCCAGCAGTGGAGGGGGGGGCTGGAATGAAAAACTGTTTTTT	CASSGGGGWNEKLFF
TRBJ1-1	NA	many	TRBV24-1	TGTGCCACCAGGAGAGGTACTGAAGCTTTCTTT	CATRRGTEAFF
TRBJ2-1	NA	NA	TRBV5-1	TGCGCCAGCAGCTTGGCAGGTCTGCAGAACTACAATGAGCAGTTCTTC	CASSLAGLQNYNEQFF
TRBJ2-1	NA	NA	TRBV29-1	TGCAGCGTTGGAGGGGACGTAAGATATAGTGAGCAGTTCTTC	CSVGGDVRYSEQFF
TRBJ2-5	NA	NA	TRBV7-9	TGTGCCAGCAGCTTAGGTCAGGACAAAGAGACCCAGTACTTC	CASSLGQDKETQYF
TRBJ2-3	NA	few	TRBV10-3	TGTGCCATCAGAATAGCGGCCACAGATACGCAGTATTTT	CAIRIAATDTQYF
TRBJ2-7	TRBD1	few	TRBV6-5	TGTGCCAGCAGTTACTACAGGGGTTCCTACGAGCAGTACTTC	CASSYYRGSYEQYF